The clone carrying this T cell receptor beta chain has at least ten counts. Its antigen is unknown. Time point denoted: sample taken at primary tumor resection. Unsorted samples of tumor, nontumor lung or frozen PBMC had their whole RNA sequenced. The donors, around 72 patients with untreated early-stage non-small cell lung cancer, provided the samples. The data stem from a study of spatial heterogeneity in lung cancer. Notes on the study in general: Ubiquitous, expanded tumor-derived TCRs were more frequently observed in blood at resection than at follow-up.

CDR1 is MNHEY and CDR2 is SMNVEV in the germline V gene (reference sequence). This CDR3 comprises 15 residues. V shed 2 bases and J 4 bases; nucleotides not matched to a gene: 8. The study tagged each TCR cDNA molecule with a unique molecular identifier. TCRdb recomputed calls from the 5' RACE reads with MiXCR, one row per CDR3 protein. The sample lists 20,000 to 25,000 distinct CDR3 sequences; roughly 4.6% were seen once. The chain couples TRBV27 to TRBJ2-7, with 7 bases aligning to TRBD1. The sequenced sample was PBMCs, obtained at surgery. The receptor's source is a male donor with early-stage non-small cell lung cancer. For the CDR3, the DNA is TGTGCCAGCAGTTTAGGCCCCGGGACAGCGTACGAGCAGTACTTC. Protein sequence: CASSLGPGTAYEQYF.